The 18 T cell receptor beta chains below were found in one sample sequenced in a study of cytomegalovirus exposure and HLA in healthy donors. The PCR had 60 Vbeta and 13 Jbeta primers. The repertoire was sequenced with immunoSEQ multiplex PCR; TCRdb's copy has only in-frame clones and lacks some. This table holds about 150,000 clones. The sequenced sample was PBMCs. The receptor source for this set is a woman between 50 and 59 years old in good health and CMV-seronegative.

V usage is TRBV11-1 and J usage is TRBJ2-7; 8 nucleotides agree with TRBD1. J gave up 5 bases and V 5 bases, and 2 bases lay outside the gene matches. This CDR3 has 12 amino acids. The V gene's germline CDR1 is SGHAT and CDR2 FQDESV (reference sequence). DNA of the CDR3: TGTGCCAGCAGCCGGACAGGGCACGAGCAGTACTTC. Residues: CASSRTGHEQYF.

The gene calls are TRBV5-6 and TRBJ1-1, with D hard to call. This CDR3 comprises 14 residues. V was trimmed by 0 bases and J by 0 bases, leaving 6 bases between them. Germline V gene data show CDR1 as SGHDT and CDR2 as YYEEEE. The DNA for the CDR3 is TGTGCCAGCAGCTTGGGACTCCTGAACACTGAAGCTTTCTTT. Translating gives CASSLGLLNTEAFF.

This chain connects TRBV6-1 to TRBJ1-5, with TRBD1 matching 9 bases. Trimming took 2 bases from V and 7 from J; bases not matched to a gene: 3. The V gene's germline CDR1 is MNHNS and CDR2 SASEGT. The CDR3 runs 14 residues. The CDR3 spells CASSEIQGAQPQHF. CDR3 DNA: TGTGCCAGCAGTGAAATACAGGGGGCCCAGCCCCAGCATTTT.

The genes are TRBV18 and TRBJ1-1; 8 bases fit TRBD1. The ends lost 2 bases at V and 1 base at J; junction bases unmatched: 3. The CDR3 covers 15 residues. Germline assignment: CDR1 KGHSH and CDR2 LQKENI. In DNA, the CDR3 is TGTGCCAGCTCACCAGGACAGGGATCGAACACTGAAGCTTTCTTT. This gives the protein CASSPGQGSNTEAFF.

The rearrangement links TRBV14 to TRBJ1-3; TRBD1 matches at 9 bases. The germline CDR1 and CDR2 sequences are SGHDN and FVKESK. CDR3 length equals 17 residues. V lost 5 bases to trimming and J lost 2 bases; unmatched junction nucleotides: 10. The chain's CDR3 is CASSGRTGELPGNTIYF. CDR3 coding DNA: TGTGCCAGCAGCGGACGGACAGGGGAGCTTCCTGGAAACACCATATATTTT.

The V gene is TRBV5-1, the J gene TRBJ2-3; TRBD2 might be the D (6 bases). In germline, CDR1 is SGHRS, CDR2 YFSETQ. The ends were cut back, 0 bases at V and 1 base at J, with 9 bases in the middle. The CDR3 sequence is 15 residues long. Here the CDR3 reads CASSLGSGRTDTQYF. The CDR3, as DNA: TGCGCCAGCAGCTTGGGGAGCGGGCGCACAGATACGCAGTATTTT.

CDR3 bases: TGTGCCAGCAGTTCCCCTCACCCCGGACAGGGAAATGGCTACACCTTC. Translation: CASSSPHPGQGNGYTF. V gene TRBV28 combines with J gene TRBJ1-2, with 8 bases that match TRBD1. Trimming took 4 bases from V and 6 from J; bases not matched to a gene: 13. The germline V gene encodes CDR1 MDHEN and CDR2 SYDVKM. CDR3 length equals 16 residues.

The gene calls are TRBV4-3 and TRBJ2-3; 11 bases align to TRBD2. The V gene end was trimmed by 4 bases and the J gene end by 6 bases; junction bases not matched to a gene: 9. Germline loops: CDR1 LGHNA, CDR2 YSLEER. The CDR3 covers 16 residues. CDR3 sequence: CASSPSSGRPGDTQYF. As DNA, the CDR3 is TGCGCCAGCAGCCCATCTAGCGGGAGGCCGGGGGATACGCAGTATTTT.

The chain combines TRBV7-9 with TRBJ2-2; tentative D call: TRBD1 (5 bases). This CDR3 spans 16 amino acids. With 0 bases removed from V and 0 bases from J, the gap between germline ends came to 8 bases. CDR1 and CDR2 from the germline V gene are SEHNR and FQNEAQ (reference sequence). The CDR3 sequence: CASSLAGRANTGELFF. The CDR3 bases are TGTGCCAGCAGCTTAGCTGGCAGGGCGAACACCGGGGAGCTGTTTTTT.

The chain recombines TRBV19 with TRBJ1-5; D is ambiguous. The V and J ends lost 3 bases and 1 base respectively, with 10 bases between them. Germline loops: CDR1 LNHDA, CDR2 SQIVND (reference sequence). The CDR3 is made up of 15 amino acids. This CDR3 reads CASSIWGGSNQPQHF. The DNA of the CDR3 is TGTGCCAGTAGTATTTGGGGAGGAAGCAATCAGCCCCAGCATTTT.

The CDR3 DNA follows: TGTGCCTGGAGTGTACTTGTCGAAGCCAACGTCCTGACTTTC. It translates to CAWSVLVEANVLTF. The chain joins TRBV30 to TRBJ2-6, with D unresolved. CDR3 length: 14 amino acids. Trimming took off 0 bases at V and 7 bases at J, with 10 bases between the two ends. From germline, CDR1 is GTSNPN and CDR2 SVGIG (reference sequence).

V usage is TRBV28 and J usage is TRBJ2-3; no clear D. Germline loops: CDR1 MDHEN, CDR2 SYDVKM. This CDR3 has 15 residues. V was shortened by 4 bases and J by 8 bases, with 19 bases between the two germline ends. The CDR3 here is CASSYATAMVGTQYF. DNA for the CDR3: TGTGCCAGCAGTTACGCCACAGCTATGGTCGGTACGCAGTATTTT.

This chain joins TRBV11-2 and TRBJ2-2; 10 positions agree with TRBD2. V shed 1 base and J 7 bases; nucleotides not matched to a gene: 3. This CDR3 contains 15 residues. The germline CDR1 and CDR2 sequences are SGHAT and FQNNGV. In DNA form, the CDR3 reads TGTGCCAGCAGCTTAGGGCTAGCGGGAGACGGGGAGCTGTTTTTT. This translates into CASSLGLAGDGELFF.

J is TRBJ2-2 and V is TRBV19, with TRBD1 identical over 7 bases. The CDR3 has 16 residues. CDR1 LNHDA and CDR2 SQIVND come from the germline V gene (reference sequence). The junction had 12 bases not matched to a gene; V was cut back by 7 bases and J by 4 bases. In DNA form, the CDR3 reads TGTGCCAGTATCCCTCGTAAGGGGGCGGGCACCGGGGAGCTGTTTTTT. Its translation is CASIPRKGAGTGELFF. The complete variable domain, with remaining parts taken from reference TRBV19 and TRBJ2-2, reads DGGITQSPKYLFRKEGQNVTLSCEQNLNHDAMYWYRQDPGQGLRLIYYSQIVNDFQKGDIAEGYSVSREKKESFPLTVTSAQKNPTAFYLCASIPRKGAGTGELFFGEGSRLTVL.

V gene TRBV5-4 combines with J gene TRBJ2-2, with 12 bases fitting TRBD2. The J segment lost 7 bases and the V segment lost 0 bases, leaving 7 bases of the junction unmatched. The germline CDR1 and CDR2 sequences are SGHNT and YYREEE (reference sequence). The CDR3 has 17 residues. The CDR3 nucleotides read TGTGCCAGCAGCTTGGTAGGACTAGCGGGACAAGGCGGGGAGCTGTTTTTT. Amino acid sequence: CASSLVGLAGQGGELFF.

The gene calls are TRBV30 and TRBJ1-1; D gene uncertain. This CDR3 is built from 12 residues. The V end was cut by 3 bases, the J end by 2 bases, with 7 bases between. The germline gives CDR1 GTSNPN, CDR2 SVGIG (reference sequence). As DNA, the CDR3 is TGTGCCTGGAGGCAGACTAACACTGAAGCTTTCTTT. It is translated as CAWRQTNTEAFF.

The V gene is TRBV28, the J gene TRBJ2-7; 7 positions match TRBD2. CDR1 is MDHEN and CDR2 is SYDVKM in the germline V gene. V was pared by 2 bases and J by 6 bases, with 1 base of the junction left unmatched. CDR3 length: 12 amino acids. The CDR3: CASSLTGGEQYF. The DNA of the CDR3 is TGTGCCAGCAGTTTAACGGGAGGCGAGCAGTACTTC.

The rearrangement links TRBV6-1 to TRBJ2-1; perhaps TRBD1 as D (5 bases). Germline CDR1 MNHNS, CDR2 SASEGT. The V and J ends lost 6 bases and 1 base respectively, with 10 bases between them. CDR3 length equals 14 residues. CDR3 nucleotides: TGTGCCAGCAGCGACAGTTCTTCCTACAATGAGCAGTTCTTC. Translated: CASSDSSSYNEQFF.